A single sample gave rise to the 32 T cell receptor beta chains below, sequenced in a study of blood T cells in healthy people across ages. A second PCR, run for about 7 to 11 cycles, used a sample-barcoded 5' primer plus a J-beta primer mix. MiXCR, run by TCRdb on the 5' RACE reads, gives a single entry per CDR3 protein. Of 660,000 or so distinct CDR3 sequences listed, about 53% are singletons. What was sequenced was blood. These receptors were obtained from a man between 60 and 70 years old in good health.

This chain connects TRBV2 to TRBJ2-5, with D maybe TRBD1 (5 bases). V lost 6 bases, J lost 2 bases, and 7 bases lay in between. The length of the CDR3 is 12 residues. The germline V gene has CDR1 SNHLY and CDR2 FYNNEI. As DNA, the CDR3 is TGTGCCAGCAGGGCAGGGCAAGAGACCCAGTACTTC. It translates to CASRAGQETQYF. Using reference TRBV2 and TRBJ2-5 for the parts outside the CDR3, the full variable domain is EPEVTQTPSHQVTQMGQEVILRCVPISNHLYFYWYRQILGQKVEFLVSFYNNEISEKSEIFDDQFSVERPDGSNFTLKIRSTKLEDSAMYFCASRAGQETQYFGPGTRLLVL.

The chain is built from TRBV18 and TRBJ2-3; 15 nucleotides match TRBD2. The CDR3 loop spans 18 amino acids. Looked up from germline, CDR1 is KGHSH and CDR2 is LQKENI. V shed 3 bases and J 4 bases; nucleotides not matched to a gene: 8. The CDR3 sequence: CASSPRTSGGARPDTQYF. CDR3 nucleotide sequence: TGTGCCAGCTCACCCCGGACTAGCGGGGGGGCCCGCCCAGATACGCAGTATTTT.

This clonotype was detected ten times or more. The chain uses TRBV12-3 or TRBV12-4 and TRBJ2-7, with 8 bases matching TRBD2. With V trimmed by 6 bases and J by 1 base, 8 bases remained unmatched. The CDR3 runs 15 residues. The CDR3 DNA reads TGTGCCAGCAGATCTACAGGGACTAGATCCTACGAGCAGTACTTC. The encoded protein is CASRSTGTRSYEQYF.

This rearrangement joins TRBV27 to TRBJ1-5; D may be TRBD1 (6 bases). Germline loops: CDR1 MNHEY, CDR2 SMNVEV (reference sequence). The CDR3 extends over 16 amino acids. V shed 5 bases and J shed 3 bases, with 17 bases lying between them. In DNA form, the CDR3 reads TGTGCCAGCAGTCTTGAGGGGGGTCGGTTCAATCAGCCCCAGCATTTT. Translated: CASSLEGGRFNQPQHF.

The gene calls are TRBV10-3 and TRBJ1-6, with 12 bases that match TRBD1. From germline, CDR1 is ENHRY and CDR2 SYGVKD. The CDR3 sequence is 17 residues long. V lost 3 bases, J lost 7 bases, and 7 bases stayed unmatched. CDR3 region: CAISDGTGGGLNSPLHF. In DNA form, the CDR3 reads TGTGCCATCAGTGATGGGACAGGGGGCGGATTGAATTCACCCCTCCACTTT.

V gene TRBV5-1 combines with J gene TRBJ2-7; 8 bases fit TRBD1. CDR3 size: 17 residues. Germline CDR1 reads SGHRS; CDR2 reads YFSETQ. Trimming took 0 bases from V and 0 from J; bases not matched to a gene: 8. The CDR3 here is CASSLAGDRSHSYEQYF. The CDR3 DNA is TGCGCCAGCAGCTTGGCCGGGGACAGGTCCCACTCCTACGAGCAGTACTTC.

In this sample, this clonotype turned up a few times. The chain employs TRBV5-1 and TRBJ1-1; perhaps TRBD1 as D (5 bases). CDR1 is SGHRS and CDR2 is YFSETQ in the germline V gene. The ends were cut back, 4 bases at V and 1 base at J, with 11 bases in the middle. This CDR3 comprises 14 residues. The CDR3 nucleotides are TGCGCCAGCAGCCCGGGGCCGGGGAACACTGAAGCTTTCTTT. Its protein is CASSPGPGNTEAFF.

The rearrangement joins TRBV14 to TRBJ2-6; D is unclear. This CDR3 contains 17 residues. Between the trimmed V and J ends, which lost 4 bases and 2 bases, there was a span of 15 bases. Germline values: CDR1 SGHDN, CDR2 FVKESK. The CDR3 region is CASSPGPGPPGANVLTF. CDR3 DNA: TGTGCCAGCAGCCCGGGCCCAGGACCTCCTGGGGCCAACGTCCTGACTTTC.

The rearrangement uses TRBV2 and TRBJ1-2; possible D gene TRBD1, 6 bases. Trimming stripped 5 bases from V and 4 bases from J, with 11 bases between. This CDR3 spans 13 amino acids. Germline V gene lookup returns CDR1 SNHLY and CDR2 FYNNEI. The CDR3 here is CASSSGQFYGYTF. The CDR3 nucleotides read TGTGCCAGCAGTTCCGGACAGTTCTATGGCTACACCTTC.

This chain connects TRBV20-1 to TRBJ2-7; D unclear. The CDR3 has 8 residues. Germline-derived CDR1 and CDR2 are DFQATT and SNEGSKA (reference sequence). This CDR3 is CRSDEQYF. The CDR3 region has the DNA TGCAGATCCGACGAGCAGTACTTC.

The chain joins TRBV7-9 to TRBJ2-4; 8 bases are a match to TRBD1. V trimming: 5 bases; J trimming: 6 bases; junction bases outside the gene matches: 6. Germline V lookup: CDR1 SEHNR, CDR2 FQNEAQ (reference sequence). The CDR3 is 14 residues long. The CDR3 nucleotides read TGTGCCAGCAGCCCCAGGGGGCCGGGAAACATTCAGTACTTC. Translation gives CASSPRGPGNIQYF. Full variable domain (outside the CDR3, taken from reference TRBV7-9 and TRBJ2-4): DTGVSQNPRHKITKRGQNVTFRCDPISEHNRLYWYRQTLGQGPEFLTYFQNEAQLEKSRLLSDRFSAERPKGSFSTLEIQRTEQGDSAMYLCASSPRGPGNIQYFGAGTRLSVL.

The rearrangement uses TRBV6-2 or TRBV6-3 and TRBJ2-1; 9 positions agree with TRBD2. Germline loops: CDR1 MNHEY, CDR2 SVGEGT. V dropped 0 bases and J dropped 4; count of bases not matched to a gene: 7. The length of the CDR3 is 17 residues. CDR3 loop: CASSYSPPSGVYNEQFF. Written as DNA, the CDR3 is TGTGCCAGCAGTTACTCCCCCCCTAGCGGGGTTTACAATGAGCAGTTCTTC.

The chain uses TRBV7-2 and TRBJ1-2; TRBD1 is a possible D gene (5 bases). V lost 0 bases to trimming and J lost 6 bases, with 11 bases between them. The germline gives CDR1 SGHTA, CDR2 FQGNSA. The CDR3 contains 14 residues. Here the CDR3 reads CASSLARTPHGYTF. The CDR3 nucleotides read TGTGCCAGCAGCTTAGCTAGGACACCTCATGGCTACACCTTC.

The DNA of the CDR3 is TGTGCCATCAGTGAGGCGGGCAGACTCTACGAGCAGTACTTC. This gives the protein CAISEAGRLYEQYF. This rearrangement joins TRBV10-3 to TRBJ2-7; maybe TRBD2 (5 bases). CDR1 and CDR2 from the germline V gene are ENHRY and SYGVKD. The CDR3 contains 14 residues. Trimming left V 2 bases short and J 3 bases short, with 11 bases between.

The genes are TRBV28 and TRBJ2-3, with TRBD2 identical over 16 bases. This CDR3 spans 20 amino acids. V lost 1 base to trimming and J lost 3 bases; unmatched junction nucleotides: 10. The germline CDR1 and CDR2 sequences are MDHEN and SYDVKM. In DNA, the CDR3 is TGTGCCAGCAGTTTATACGTAATGGGACTAGCGGGGGGGACGACAGATACGCAGTATTTT. Its protein is CASSLYVMGLAGGTTDTQYF.

This clonotype was seen only a few times. This chain uses TRBV9 with TRBJ2-1; 13 nucleotides align to TRBD2. The CDR3 runs to 14 residues. With 4 bases clipped from V and 10 bases from J, the junction kept 5 bases outside the gene matches. Germline CDR1 is SGDLS and CDR2 is YYNGEE. The DNA of the CDR3 is TGTGCCAGCAGCCCGACGACTAGCGGGGGGGAGCAGTTCTTC. Translation gives CASSPTTSGGEQFF.

This chain links TRBV10-3 with TRBJ2-7; 11 nucleotides line up with TRBD1. The CDR3 is made up of 14 amino acids. J was trimmed by 7 bases and V by 6 bases; bases with no gene match: 8. CDR1 and CDR2 (germline): ENHRY, SYGVKD. The CDR3 loop is CAISGQGAGNEQYF. DNA of the CDR3: TGTGCCATCAGCGGACAGGGGGCTGGGAATGAGCAGTACTTC.

The chain combines TRBV7-2 with TRBJ2-5, with a tentative D call TRBD2 (7 bases). The germline gives CDR1 SGHTA, CDR2 FQGNSA. The length of the CDR3 is 15 residues. Trimming removed 1 base from V and 5 bases from J, with 14 bases in between. The CDR3: CASSLDTGGWETQYF. The CDR3, as DNA: TGTGCCAGCAGCTTAGATACGGGGGGCTGGGAGACCCAGTACTTC.

This clonotype has only a few counts. The rearrangement uses TRBV2 and TRBJ2-1; 8 positions match TRBD1. The J segment lost 7 bases and the V segment lost 6 bases, leaving 5 bases of the junction unmatched. Germline V CDR1 and CDR2: SNHLY, FYNNEI. The CDR3 has 13 amino acids. The CDR3 here is CASSWTGKNEQFF. CDR3 in DNA: TGTGCCAGCAGCTGGACAGGGAAAAATGAGCAGTTCTTC.

This chain uses TRBV7-9 with TRBJ2-5; D gene unclear. V was clipped by 6 bases and J by 0 bases, with 11 bases between them. Germline values: CDR1 SEHNR, CDR2 FQNEAQ (reference sequence). CDR3 length equals 14 residues. The CDR3 reads CASSYRGHQETQYF. CDR3 DNA sequence: TGTGCCAGCAGTTATAGAGGCCACCAAGAGACCCAGTACTTC.

The chain combines TRBV6-6 with TRBJ2-6, with D uncertain. Between the trimmed V and J ends, which lost 0 bases and 0 bases, there was a span of 6 bases. This CDR3 spans 16 amino acids. Germline CDR1 and CDR2: MNHNY and SVGAGI (reference sequence). The CDR3 loop reads CASSYSGRSGANVLTF. CDR3 bases: TGTGCCAGCAGTTACTCAGGCCGCTCTGGGGCCAACGTCCTGACTTTC.

The chain carries TRBV28 and TRBJ2-1; 7 nucleotides agree with TRBD2. CDR1 MDHEN and CDR2 SYDVKM come from the germline V gene. The CDR3 runs 14 residues. V was clipped by 6 bases and J by 2 bases; unmatched bases: 4. CDR3 region: CASSKAGTYNEQFF. Written as DNA, the CDR3 is TGTGCCAGCAGCAAAGCGGGGACCTACAATGAGCAGTTCTTC. The whole variable domain, filled in from reference TRBV28 and TRBJ2-1, reads DVKVTQSSRYLVKRTGEKVFLECVQDMDHENMFWYRQDPGLGLRLIYFSYDVKMKEKGDIPEGYSVSREKKERFSLILESASTNQTSMYLCASSKAGTYNEQFFGPGTRLTVL.

The CDR3 coding sequence is TGCGCCAGCAGCTTGACGCCGGGACGTACGATGGTTCACGAGCAGTACTTC. It is translated as CASSLTPGRTMVHEQYF. The chain uses TRBV5-1 and TRBJ2-4, with D perhaps matching TRBD1 or TRBD2 (5 bases each). The closer fit of TRBJ2-7 to the DNA end suggests the J call may be wrong. The CDR3 sequence is 17 residues long. The germline V gene has CDR1 SGHRS and CDR2 YFSETQ.

CDR3 sequence: CASSFRTGTGLSYEQYF. The CDR3 DNA reads TGTGCCAGCAGCTTTCGTACCGGGACAGGGTTATCCTACGAGCAGTACTTC. The rearrangement joins TRBV21-1 to TRBJ2-4; the table's D call TRBD1 went unverified against the DNA. The end of the DNA aligns better with TRBJ2-7, so the J call may be wrong. TRBV21-1 is a documented pseudogene. The CDR3 length is 17 residues.

This clonotype came up a few times. V and J are TRBV12-3 or TRBV12-4 and TRBJ2-1; 7 nucleotides line up with TRBD2. Trimming took 2 bases from V and 0 from J; bases not matched to a gene: 4. CDR3 length: 16 amino acids. The CDR3 reads CASSLWLADSYNEQFF. The CDR3 coding sequence is TGTGCCAGCAGTTTATGGCTAGCGGACTCCTACAATGAGCAGTTCTTC.

This clonotype has more than one count but fewer than ten. V is TRBV5-1 and J is TRBJ2-7; TRBD1 matches 11 bases. The junction had 6 bases not matched to a gene; V was cut back by 3 bases and J by 4 bases. Germline lookup yields CDR1 SGHRS and CDR2 YFSETQ. The CDR3 length is 15 residues. CDR3 coding DNA: TGCGCCAGCAGCTCCCGGACAGGGGGCGCGTACGAGCAGTACTTC. Protein: CASSSRTGGAYEQYF.

The chain carries TRBV9 and TRBJ2-7; a possible D gene is TRBD1 (5 bases). Gene TRBJ2-5 matches the end of the DNA better, so the J call may be wrong. The CDR3 runs to 15 residues. Germline values: CDR1 SGDLS, CDR2 YYNGEE. CDR3 protein: CASSVESHPGETQYF. The CDR3 DNA reads as TGTGCCAGCAGCGTAGAGTCCCACCCAGGGGAGACCCAGTACTTC.

The rearrangement joins TRBV6-5 to TRBJ2-1, with D possibly TRBD2 on 5 matching bases. The CDR3 is 15 residues long. CDR1 and CDR2 from the germline V gene are MNHEY and SVGAGI. Trimming took 7 bases from V and 1 from J, leaving 14 bases between them. The CDR3: CASTKAGVSYNEQFF. The CDR3 DNA reads TGTGCCAGCACCAAGGCCGGGGTTTCCTACAATGAGCAGTTCTTC.

The chain joins TRBV7-9 to TRBJ1-1; possible D gene TRBD1, 6 bases. V was shortened by 4 bases and J by 6 bases, with 24 bases between the two germline ends. Looked up from germline, CDR1 is SEHNR and CDR2 is FQNEAQ (reference sequence). CDR3 size: 17 residues. CDR3 region: CASSSTRYVRDNPEAFF. For the CDR3, the DNA is TGTGCCAGCAGCTCCACCCGATACGTCCGGGACAACCCTGAAGCTTTCTTT.

This chain links TRBV7-9 with TRBJ2-7, with 8 bases aligning to TRBD1. The trim removed 5 bases at V and 3 bases at J, leaving 6 bases unmatched. From germline, CDR1 is SEHNR and CDR2 FQNEAQ (reference sequence). The CDR3 totals 14 residues. CDR3 residues: CASSPGGSHYEQYF. In DNA, the CDR3 is TGTGCCAGCAGCCCAGGGGGCAGCCACTACGAGCAGTACTTC.

The chain uses TRBV5-1 and TRBJ2-3, with TRBD2 matching 14 bases. This CDR3 is 18 amino acids long. Germline V CDR1 and CDR2: SGHRS, YFSETQ. J was trimmed by 0 bases and V by 4 bases; bases with no gene match: 7. For the CDR3, the DNA is TGCGCCAGCAGCCCGGGACTAGCGGGGGAGCCAAGCACAGATACGCAGTATTTT. Residues: CASSPGLAGEPSTDTQYF.

This chain joins TRBV7-2 and TRBJ1-6; D is uncertain. The germline gives CDR1 SGHTA, CDR2 FQGNSA. The CDR3 is 13 residues long. V lost 5 bases, J lost 7 bases, and 9 bases lay in between. CDR3 residues: CASSGGGNSPLHF. CDR3 sequence (DNA): TGTGCCAGCAGCGGAGGTGGGAATTCACCCCTCCACTTT.